The 5 T cell receptor beta chains listed next were all sequenced from one sample in a study of OX40 agonist ivuxolimab in advanced cancers. TCRdb keeps only in-frame clones here, not all; method: immunoSEQ multiplex PCR. The sample yields under 20,000 clones, around four fifths seen once. Here the sequenced sample was CD4+ or CD8+ T cells sorted from blood, taken in a trial of the OX40 agonist ivuxolimab. The receptor source for this set is an adult with an advanced solid tumor such as melanoma, head and neck, liver or kidney cancer.

The V call is TRBV7-6, the J call TRBJ2-3, with 8 bases matching TRBD2. This CDR3 is 14 amino acids long. Trimming cost V 3 bases and J 6 bases; bases outside gene matches: 5. Germline V CDR1 and CDR2: SGHVS, FNYEAQ. CDR3 in amino acids: CASSFYGGADTQYF. CDR3 bases: TGTGCCAGCAGCTTCTACGGGGGGGCGGATACGCAGTATTTT.

This clone was observed a single time. The J gene is TRBJ1-1, the V gene TRBV5-6; 9 nucleotides align to TRBD1. CDR1 and CDR2 from the germline V gene are SGHDT and YYEEEE. The CDR3 consists of 15 residues. J gave up 4 bases and V 1 base, and 5 bases lay outside the gene matches. The CDR3 is CASSLTGGRGTEAFF. The DNA for the CDR3 is TGTGCCAGCAGCTTGACAGGGGGCAGAGGCACTGAAGCTTTCTTT.

This clone was seen a single time. The gene calls are TRBV7-2 and TRBJ2-5, with D possibly called TRBD1 or TRBD2 (6 bases each). Trimming stripped 5 bases from V and 2 bases from J, with 18 bases between. Germline V gene lookup returns CDR1 SGHTA and CDR2 FQGNSA. The CDR3 covers 16 residues. The CDR3 spells CASSPGLGQPQETQYF. The CDR3 DNA sequence: TGTGCCAGCAGCCCGGGACTTGGACAGCCACAAGAGACCCAGTACTTC.

This chain joins TRBV6-5 and TRBJ2-5; the match to TRBD2 covers 9 bases. J was trimmed by 5 bases and V by 6 bases; bases with no gene match: 10. Germline assignment: CDR1 MNHEY and CDR2 SVGAGI. CDR3 length: 15 residues. Here the CDR3 DNA reads TGTGCCAGCAGCATGCCGGTAGGACTAGCGGAGACCCAGTACTTC. This translates into CASSMPVGLAETQYF.

The chain links TRBV6-5 to TRBJ2-7; TRBD1 might be the D (6 bases). This CDR3 comprises 13 residues. Germline CDR1 and CDR2: MNHEY and SVGAGI. Trimming cost V 8 bases and J 2 bases, with 13 bases left between them. CDR3 DNA: TGTGCCAGCCTCTCGGGACAAACCTACGAGCAGTACTTC. It yields the protein CASLSGQTYEQYF.